The 15 T cell receptor beta chains presented below share a single source sample, sequenced in a study of OX40 agonist ivuxolimab in advanced cancers. TCRdb's copy holds only in-frame clones and misses some; the assay was immunoSEQ multiplex PCR. The profile shows fewer than 80,000 clones, around 84% of them singletons. Source: CD4+ or CD8+ T cells sorted from blood, taken in a trial of the OX40 agonist ivuxolimab. These receptor sequences come from an adult with an advanced solid tumor such as melanoma, head and neck, liver or kidney cancer.

The rearrangement links TRBV2 to TRBJ1-4; D is ambiguous. CDR3 size: 15 residues. In germline, CDR1 is SNHLY, CDR2 FYNNEI. The ends were cut back, 5 bases at V and 4 bases at J, with 14 bases in the middle. This CDR3 reads CASSPALTNNEKLFF. DNA of the CDR3: TGTGCCAGCAGTCCAGCCCTAACCAATAATGAAAAACTGTTTTTT. The full variable domain, its missing parts supplied by reference TRBV2 and TRBJ1-4, is EPEVTQTPSHQVTQMGQEVILRCVPISNHLYFYWYRQILGQKVEFLVSFYNNEISEKSEIFDDQFSVERPDGSNFTLKIRSTKLEDSAMYFCASSPALTNNEKLFFGSGTQLSVL.

This chain links TRBV4-1 with TRBJ2-7; D is unclear. Germline CDR1 MGHRA, CDR2 YSYEKL. V lost 0 bases and J 1 base, leaving 16 bases between the germline ends. The CDR3 covers 17 residues. The CDR3 bases are TGCGCCAGCAGCCAAGATCCGGGCCAGGTCGGATCCTACGAGCAGTACTTC. This sequence encodes CASSQDPGQVGSYEQYF.

This clone was seen a handful of times. The rearrangement joins TRBV12-5 to TRBJ2-7, with 12 bases identical to TRBD2. Trimming removed 5 bases from V and 2 bases from J; junction bases left unmatched: 16. The CDR3 consists of 19 residues. The V gene's germline CDR1 is LGHNT and CDR2 FRNRAP. This chain's CDR3 is CASGLTSGGVIMLPYEQYF. CDR3 bases: TGTGCTAGTGGTCTGACTAGCGGGGGTGTAATTATGCTCCCCTACGAGCAGTACTTC.

The rearrangement uses TRBV28 and TRBJ2-7; unclear D gene. CDR1 and CDR2 from the germline V gene are MDHEN and SYDVKM. The CDR3 is 11 residues long. Trimming pared 1 base from V and 6 bases from J, leaving 4 bases between. The CDR3 sequence is CASSLLSEQYF. The CDR3 DNA reads as TGTGCCAGCAGTTTATTGAGCGAGCAGTACTTC.

This clone was seen once. The chain recombines TRBV5-4 with TRBJ1-2; no reliable D call. CDR1 is SGHNT, CDR2 YYREEE, per germline (reference sequence). With 10 bases removed from V and 11 bases from J, the gap between germline ends came to 21 bases. The CDR3 extends over 12 amino acids. The chain's CDR3 is CAYQPQNSGYTF. In DNA, the CDR3 is TGTGCCTACCAGCCCCAGAATAGTGGGTACACCTTC.

J is TRBJ2-7 and V is TRBV6-5, with 7 bases aligning to TRBD1. CDR3 length: 13 residues. J was trimmed by 5 bases and V by 7 bases; bases with no gene match: 8. The germline CDR1 and CDR2 sequences are MNHEY and SVGAGI. The CDR3, as DNA: TGTGCCAGCAAGAAGGACAGGTTCAACGAGCAGTACTTC. It translates to CASKKDRFNEQYF.

The chain is built from TRBV7-9 and TRBJ2-7, with D perhaps TRBD2 (5 bases). Germline lookup yields CDR1 SEHNR and CDR2 FQNEAQ (reference sequence). The CDR3 has 16 residues. The germline V and J ends were trimmed by 2 bases and 2 bases, with 16 bases remaining between them. Written as DNA, the CDR3 is TGTGCCAGCAGCTTATATCCGGGCGGGTATACCTACGAGCAGTACTTC. It translates to CASSLYPGGYTYEQYF. The full variable domain, in which reference TRBV7-9 and TRBJ2-7 provide the parts outside the CDR3, is DTGVSQNPRHKITKRGQNVTFRCDPISEHNRLYWYRQTLGQGPEFLTYFQNEAQLEKSRLLSDRFSAERPKGSFSTLEIQRTEQGDSAMYLCASSLYPGGYTYEQYFGPGTRLTVT.

J is TRBJ2-7 and V is TRBV6-1; 12 bases agree with TRBD2. Germline V gene data show CDR1 as MNHNS and CDR2 as SASEGT. This CDR3 has 14 amino acids. With 6 bases clipped from V and 5 bases from J, the junction kept 5 bases outside the gene matches. CDR3 region: CASRRLAGVHEQYF. The CDR3 DNA follows: TGTGCCAGCAGGCGACTAGCGGGGGTCCACGAGCAGTACTTC.

This chain uses TRBV2 with TRBJ2-7; TRBD1 matches at 10 bases. Germline lookup yields CDR1 SNHLY and CDR2 FYNNEI. The ends lost 5 bases at V and 4 bases at J; junction bases unmatched: 8. CDR3 length: 15 residues. This CDR3 reads CASSQSGTGAYEQYF. Written as DNA, the CDR3 is TGTGCCAGCAGTCAATCCGGGACAGGGGCTTACGAGCAGTACTTC.

The chain links TRBV29-1 to TRBJ1-1; weak D call: TRBD1 (5 bases). CDR1 is SQVTM and CDR2 is ANQGSEA in the germline V gene. The CDR3 is 13 amino acids. The V end was cut by 2 bases, the J end by 5 bases, with 12 bases between. The CDR3 coding sequence is TGCAGCGTTGAATCTGGGGCGCGGACTGAAGCTTTCTTT. Its translation is CSVESGARTEAFF.

This chain uses TRBV4-2 with TRBJ2-5; perhaps TRBD2 as D (6 bases). CDR1 is LGHNA, CDR2 YNFKEQ, per germline. The CDR3 consists of 15 residues. The germline V and J ends were trimmed by 0 bases and 4 bases, with 12 bases remaining between them. The DNA for the CDR3 is TGTGCCAGCAGCCAAGATGGCCAGGGACTAGAGACCCAGTACTTC. This encodes CASSQDGQGLETQYF.

The rearrangement joins TRBV7-9 to TRBJ2-3; D remains unclear. Germline values: CDR1 SEHNR, CDR2 FQNEAQ (reference sequence). The CDR3 contains 14 residues. Between the trimmed V and J ends, which lost 2 bases and 0 bases, there was a span of 6 bases. The CDR3 spells CASSLTSSTDTQYF. The CDR3 DNA sequence: TGTGCCAGCAGCTTAACCTCGAGCACAGATACGCAGTATTTT.

The chain uses TRBV11-2 and TRBJ2-1; maybe TRBD1 (6 bases). V gave up 3 bases and J gave up 4 bases, with 16 bases separating them. The CDR3 sequence is 16 residues long. CDR1 is SGHAT and CDR2 is FQNNGV in the germline V gene. CDR3 DNA: TGTGCCAGCAGCTTTCTGGGCAGGGGACCTTACAATGAGCAGTTCTTC. As protein: CASSFLGRGPYNEQFF. The full variable domain, completed using reference TRBV11-2 and TRBJ2-1, is EAGVAQSPRYKIIEKRQSVAFWCNPISGHATLYWYQQILGQGPKLLIQFQNNGVVDDSQLPKDRFSAERLKGVDSTLKIQPAKLEDSAVYLCASSFLGRGPYNEQFFGPGTRLTVL.

This clone was seen once. V usage is TRBV30 and J usage is TRBJ2-7; D uncertain. There are 10 residues in the CDR3. Between the trimmed V and J ends, which lost 1 base and 6 bases, there was a span of 4 bases. CDR1 and CDR2 (germline): GTSNPN, SVGIG (reference sequence). CDR3 sequence (DNA): TGTGCCTGGAGTGGTGGCGAGCAGTACTTC. Protein: CAWSGGEQYF.

This clone was seen only once. Germline is not matched at one junction end, which may reflect a read error. V and J are TRBV7-7 and TRBJ1-6; D is uncertain. Germline-derived CDR1 and CDR2 are SSHAT and FNYEAQ (reference sequence). The CDR3 sequence is 13 residues long. The CDR3 reads CASSATEDSPLHF. CDR3 in DNA: TGTGCTAGCAGCGCCACGGAGGATTCACCCCTCCACTTT.